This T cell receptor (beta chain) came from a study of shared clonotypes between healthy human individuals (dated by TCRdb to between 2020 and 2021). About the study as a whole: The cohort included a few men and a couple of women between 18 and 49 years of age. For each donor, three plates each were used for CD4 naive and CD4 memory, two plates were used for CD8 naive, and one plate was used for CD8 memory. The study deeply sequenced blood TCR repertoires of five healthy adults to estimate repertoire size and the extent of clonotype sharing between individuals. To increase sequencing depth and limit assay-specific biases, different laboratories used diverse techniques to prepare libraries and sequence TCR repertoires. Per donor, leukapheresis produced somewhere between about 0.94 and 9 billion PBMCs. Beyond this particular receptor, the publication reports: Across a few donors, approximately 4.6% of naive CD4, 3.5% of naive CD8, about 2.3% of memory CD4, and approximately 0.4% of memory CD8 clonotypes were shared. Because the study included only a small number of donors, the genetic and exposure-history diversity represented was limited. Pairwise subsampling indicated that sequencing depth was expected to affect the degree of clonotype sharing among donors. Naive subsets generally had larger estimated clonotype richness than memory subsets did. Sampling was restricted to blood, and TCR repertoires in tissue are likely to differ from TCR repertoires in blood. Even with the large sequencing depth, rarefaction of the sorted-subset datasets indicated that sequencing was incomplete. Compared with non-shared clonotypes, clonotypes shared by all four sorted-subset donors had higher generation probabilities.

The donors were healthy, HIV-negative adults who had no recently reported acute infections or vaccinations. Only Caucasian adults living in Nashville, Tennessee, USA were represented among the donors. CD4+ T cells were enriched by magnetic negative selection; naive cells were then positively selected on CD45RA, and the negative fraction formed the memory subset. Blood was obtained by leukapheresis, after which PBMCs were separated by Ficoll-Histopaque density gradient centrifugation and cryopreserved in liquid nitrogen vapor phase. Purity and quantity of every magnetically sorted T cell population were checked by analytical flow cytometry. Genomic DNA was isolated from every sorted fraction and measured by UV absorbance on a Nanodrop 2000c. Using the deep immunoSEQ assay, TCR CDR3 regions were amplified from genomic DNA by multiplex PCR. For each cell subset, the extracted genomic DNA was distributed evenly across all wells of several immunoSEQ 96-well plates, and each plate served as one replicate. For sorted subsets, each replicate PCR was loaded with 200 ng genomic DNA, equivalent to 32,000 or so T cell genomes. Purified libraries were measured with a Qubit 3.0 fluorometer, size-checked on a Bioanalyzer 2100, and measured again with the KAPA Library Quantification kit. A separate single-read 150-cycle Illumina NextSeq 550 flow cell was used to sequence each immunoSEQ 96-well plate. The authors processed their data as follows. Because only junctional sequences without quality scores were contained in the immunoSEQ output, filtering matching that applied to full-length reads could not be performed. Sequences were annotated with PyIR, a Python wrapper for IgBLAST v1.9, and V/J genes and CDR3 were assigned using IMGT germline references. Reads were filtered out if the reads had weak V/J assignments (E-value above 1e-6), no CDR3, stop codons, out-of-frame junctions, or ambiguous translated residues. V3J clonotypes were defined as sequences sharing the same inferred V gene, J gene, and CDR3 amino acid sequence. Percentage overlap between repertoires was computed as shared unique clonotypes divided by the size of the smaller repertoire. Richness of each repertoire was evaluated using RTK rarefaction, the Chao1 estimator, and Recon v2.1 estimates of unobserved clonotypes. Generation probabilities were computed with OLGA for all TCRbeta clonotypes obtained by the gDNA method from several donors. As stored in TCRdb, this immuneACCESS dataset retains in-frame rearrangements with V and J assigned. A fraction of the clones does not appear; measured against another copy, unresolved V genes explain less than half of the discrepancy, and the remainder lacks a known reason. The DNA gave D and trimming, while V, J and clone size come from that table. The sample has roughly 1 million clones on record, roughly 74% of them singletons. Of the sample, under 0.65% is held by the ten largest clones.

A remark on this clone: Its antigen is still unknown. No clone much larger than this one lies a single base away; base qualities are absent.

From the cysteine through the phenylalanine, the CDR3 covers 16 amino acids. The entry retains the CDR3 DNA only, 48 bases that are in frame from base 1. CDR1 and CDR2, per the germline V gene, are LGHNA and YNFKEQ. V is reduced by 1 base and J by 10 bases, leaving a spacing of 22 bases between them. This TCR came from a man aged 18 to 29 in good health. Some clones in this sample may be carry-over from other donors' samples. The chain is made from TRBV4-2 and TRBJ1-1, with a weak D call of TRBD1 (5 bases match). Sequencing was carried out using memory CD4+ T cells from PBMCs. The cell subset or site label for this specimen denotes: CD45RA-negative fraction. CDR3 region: CASSQGHAGTSNGAFF. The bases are TGTGCCAGCAGCCAAGGGCACGCCGGGACTTCTAATGGAGCTTTCTTT.